This is a list of T cell receptor beta chains from one sample in a study of blood T cell repertoires in COVID-19. Sequencing was performed with immunoSEQ multiplex PCR; in TCRdb, only in-frame clones are kept and a portion is missing. The data hold some 140,000 clones, with approximately 79% observed a single time. Sequencing was done on a sample of peripheral blood. The receptors were gathered from a man aged 60-69 years with acute or convalescent COVID-19. Both conserved end residues are part of each CDR3. The D gene is left open where the match is weak. Clone size, where shown, is once, few, many, or a class for clones that have expanded.

abundance: -
len: 15
j_gene: TRBJ2-1
v_gene: TRBV7-9
d_gene: TRBD1
CDR3nt: TGTGCCAGCAGCTTGAGGGACAGTTTCTACAATGAGCAGTTCTTC
CDR3aa: CASSLRDSFYNEQFF

abundance: -
len: 13
j_gene: TRBJ2-7
v_gene: TRBV6-2/TRBV6-3
d_gene: -
CDR3nt: TGTGCCAGCAGTTCCACAGGGTTCTACGAGCAGTACTTC
CDR3aa: CASSSTGFYEQYF

abundance: -
len: 14
j_gene: TRBJ1-5
v_gene: TRBV28
d_gene: -
CDR3nt: TGTGCCAGCAGTTTATGGGGGGCGATTCAGCCCCAGCATTTT
CDR3aa: CASSLWGAIQPQHF

abundance: -
len: 14
j_gene: TRBJ2-5
v_gene: TRBV3-1/TRBV3-2
d_gene: TRBD2
CDR3nt: TGTGCCAGCAGCCAAGATTGGGGGGGAGAGACCCAGTACTTC
CDR3aa: CASSQDWGGETQYF

abundance: once
len: 16
j_gene: TRBJ2-3
v_gene: TRBV7-2
d_gene: TRBD2
CDR3nt: TGTGCCAGCAGCTTACTAGCGGGAGCTAGCACAGATACGCAGTATTTT
CDR3aa: CASSLLAGASTDTQYF

abundance: -
len: 16
j_gene: TRBJ2-2
v_gene: TRBV7-3
d_gene: -
CDR3nt: TGTGCCAGCAGCAGTCGCGGGATCGGGAACACCGGGGAGCTGTTTTTT
CDR3aa: CASSSRGIGNTGELFF

abundance: -
len: 17
j_gene: TRBJ2-7
v_gene: TRBV5-1
d_gene: -
CDR3nt: TGCGCCAGCAGCTTGAACCAACAAGGGAGGAGCTCCTACGAGCAGTACTTC
CDR3aa: CASSLNQQGRSSYEQYF

abundance: few
len: 15
j_gene: TRBJ1-1
v_gene: TRBV6-5
d_gene: TRBD1
CDR3nt: TGTGCCAGCAGTCTCACCCGGGACAGTAACACTGAAGCTTTCTTT
CDR3aa: CASSLTRDSNTEAFF

abundance: few
len: 14
j_gene: TRBJ1-5
v_gene: TRBV6-2/TRBV6-3
d_gene: -
CDR3nt: TGTGCCAGCAGTCAAAGACAGGTCAATCAGCCCCAGCATTTT
CDR3aa: CASSQRQVNQPQHF

abundance: -
len: 15
j_gene: TRBJ1-3
v_gene: TRBV28
d_gene: -
CDR3nt: TGTGCCAGCAGGTCACAGGGTTACTCTGGAAACACCATATATTTT
CDR3aa: CASRSQGYSGNTIYF

abundance: few
len: 15
j_gene: TRBJ2-4
v_gene: TRBV15
d_gene: TRBD1
CDR3nt: TGTGCCACCAGCAGAGAGGACAGGGGGCAAAACATTCAGTACTTC
CDR3aa: CATSREDRGQNIQYF

abundance: -
len: 15
j_gene: TRBJ2-2
v_gene: TRBV25-1
d_gene: TRBD1
CDR3nt: TGTGCCACCAATTCGGGGACAGGGGGGACCGGGGAGCTGTTTTTT
CDR3aa: CATNSGTGGTGELFF

abundance: -
len: 14
j_gene: TRBJ2-5
v_gene: TRBV29-1
d_gene: TRBD2
CDR3nt: TGCAGCGTTGGACTAGCCCAACCTCGGGAGACCCAGTACTTC
CDR3aa: CSVGLAQPRETQYF

abundance: -
len: 16
j_gene: TRBJ2-7
v_gene: TRBV11-1
d_gene: -
CDR3nt: TGTGCCAGCAGCTCCCGAGGGAGATACGACTCCTACGAGCAGTACTTC
CDR3aa: CASSSRGRYDSYEQYF

abundance: -
len: 16
j_gene: TRBJ2-3
v_gene: TRBV4-3
d_gene: TRBD2
CDR3nt: TGCGCCAGCAGCCAAGATCCAGCGGGAGAATGGGATACGCAGTATTTT
CDR3aa: CASSQDPAGEWDTQYF

abundance: -
len: 14
j_gene: TRBJ1-2
v_gene: TRBV5-6
d_gene: -
CDR3nt: TGTGCCAGCAGCTTGTTACAGGGTATATATGGCTACACCTTC
CDR3aa: CASSLLQGIYGYTF

abundance: few
len: 13
j_gene: TRBJ1-2
v_gene: TRBV11-2
d_gene: -
CDR3nt: TGTGCCAGCAGCTTAAAGCCAGGAGGTGGCTACACCTTC
CDR3aa: CASSLKPGGGYTF

abundance: -
len: 17
j_gene: TRBJ2-5
v_gene: TRBV5-1
d_gene: TRBD2
CDR3nt: TGCGCCAGCAGCTTGGCGGGGACTAGCGGGGCACAAGAGACCCAGTACTTC
CDR3aa: CASSLAGTSGAQETQYF

abundance: -
len: 16
j_gene: TRBJ2-2
v_gene: TRBV7-3
d_gene: TRBD2
CDR3nt: TGTGCCAGTGCTAGCGGGAGTACCGCAAACACCGGGGAGCTGTTTTTT
CDR3aa: CASASGSTANTGELFF

abundance: -
len: 17
j_gene: TRBJ2-7
v_gene: TRBV28
d_gene: TRBD2
CDR3nt: TGTGCCAGCAGCTCACTGCCGGGCGGGACTAGCGGGAGGGTGGAGTACTTC
CDR3aa: CASSSLPGGTSGRVEYF

abundance: -
len: 13
j_gene: TRBJ2-7
v_gene: TRBV28
d_gene: TRBD2
CDR3nt: TGTGCCACCAAAGGAACTAGCGCCTACGAGCAGTACTTC
CDR3aa: CATKGTSAYEQYF

abundance: -
len: 14
j_gene: TRBJ1-2
v_gene: TRBV4-2
d_gene: -
CDR3nt: TGTGCCAGCAGCCAAGATGAAACAGTCTATGGCTACACCTTC
CDR3aa: CASSQDETVYGYTF

abundance: once
len: 17
j_gene: TRBJ1-5
v_gene: TRBV19
d_gene: TRBD1
CDR3nt: TGTGCCAGTAGTACGGGACAGGGGGCTACGGGCAATCAGCCCCAGCATTTT
CDR3aa: CASSTGQGATGNQPQHF

abundance: -
len: 13
j_gene: TRBJ1-1
v_gene: TRBV7-2
d_gene: -
CDR3nt: TGTGCCAGCAGCGGAGGAATGAACACTGAAGCTTTCTTT
CDR3aa: CASSGGMNTEAFF

abundance: -
len: 14
j_gene: TRBJ1-1
v_gene: TRBV7-9
d_gene: -
CDR3nt: TGTGCCAGCAGCTTAGCGATGGAAGGGGCACAAGCTTTCTTT
CDR3aa: CASSLAMEGAQAFF

abundance: once
len: 13
j_gene: TRBJ2-2
v_gene: TRBV19
d_gene: TRBD1
CDR3nt: TGTGCCAGTAGAACAGGGGGCACCGGGGAGCTGTTTTTT
CDR3aa: CASRTGGTGELFF

abundance: once
len: 14
j_gene: TRBJ1-2
v_gene: TRBV6-1
d_gene: -
CDR3nt: TGTGCCAGCAGTGATGACAGTCTAAACTATGGCTACACCTTC
CDR3aa: CASSDDSLNYGYTF

abundance: -
len: 13
j_gene: TRBJ1-2
v_gene: TRBV19
d_gene: -
CDR3nt: TGTGCCAGTAACACCGATCCCATCTATGGCTACACCTTC
CDR3aa: CASNTDPIYGYTF

abundance: -
len: 16
j_gene: TRBJ2-1
v_gene: TRBV6-4
d_gene: TRBD2
CDR3nt: TGTGCCAGCAGTTTATTTAGCGGGCAAATTCTCAATGAGCAGTTCTTC
CDR3aa: CASSLFSGQILNEQFF

abundance: once
len: 15
j_gene: TRBJ1-6
v_gene: TRBV27
d_gene: TRBD1
CDR3nt: TGTGCCAGCAGGGGGACAGGGTACTATAATTCACCCCTCCACTTT
CDR3aa: CASRGTGYYNSPLHF

abundance: -
len: 17
j_gene: TRBJ2-7
v_gene: TRBV3-1/TRBV3-2
d_gene: -
CDR3nt: TGTGCCAGCAGAGGGGGAGCAGGGGCCAAAAACTCCTACGAGCAGTACTTC
CDR3aa: CASRGGAGAKNSYEQYF

abundance: -
len: 15
j_gene: TRBJ1-3
v_gene: TRBV28
d_gene: -
CDR3nt: TGTGCCAGCAGTTATATCGGAGTCTCTGGAAACACCATATATTTT
CDR3aa: CASSYIGVSGNTIYF

abundance: -
len: 13
j_gene: TRBJ1-1
v_gene: TRBV6-5
d_gene: -
CDR3nt: TGTGCCAGCAGTTACGGGAGCCTCACTGAAGCTTTCTTT
CDR3aa: CASSYGSLTEAFF

abundance: once
len: 13
j_gene: TRBJ1-2
v_gene: TRBV6-5
d_gene: -
CDR3nt: TGTGCCAGCAGGTCCCCTTCTAACTATGGCTACACCTTC
CDR3aa: CASRSPSNYGYTF

abundance: many
len: 11
j_gene: TRBJ1-6
v_gene: TRBV20-1
d_gene: TRBD1
CDR3nt: TGCAGTGCTAGAGACTTGGGACAGTTCCACTTT
CDR3aa: CSARDLGQFHF

abundance: -
len: 13
j_gene: TRBJ1-2
v_gene: TRBV5-6
d_gene: -
CDR3nt: TGTGCCAGCAGCTTAGGGAGAAACTATGGCTACACCTTC
CDR3aa: CASSLGRNYGYTF

abundance: -
len: 16
j_gene: TRBJ2-4
v_gene: TRBV19
d_gene: -
CDR3nt: TGTGCCAGTAGGAGCTGGTCCCCCGGGGACAAAAACATTCAGTACTTC
CDR3aa: CASRSWSPGDKNIQYF

abundance: few
len: 12
j_gene: TRBJ1-2
v_gene: TRBV28
d_gene: -
CDR3nt: TGTGCCAGCAGTTCCTCCCCGCGGGGCTACACCTTC
CDR3aa: CASSSSPRGYTF

abundance: once
len: 11
j_gene: TRBJ2-1
v_gene: TRBV6-5
d_gene: -
CDR3nt: TGTGCCAGCAGTTTGGGAGGCGAGCAGTTCTTC
CDR3aa: CASSLGGEQFF

abundance: -
len: 15
j_gene: TRBJ1-1
v_gene: TRBV19
d_gene: -
CDR3nt: TGTGCCAGTAGTATGAGCCCAGGGCTCGGCACTGAAGCTTTCTTT
CDR3aa: CASSMSPGLGTEAFF

abundance: -
len: 13
j_gene: TRBJ1-1
v_gene: TRBV28
d_gene: -
CDR3nt: TGTGCCAGCAGTTTAATCGGGGGTTATGAAGCTTTCTTT
CDR3aa: CASSLIGGYEAFF

abundance: -
len: 13
j_gene: TRBJ1-4
v_gene: TRBV7-9
d_gene: -
CDR3nt: TGTGCCAGCAGCTCCCCCCTAGGTCGAGAGCTGTTTTTT
CDR3aa: CASSSPLGRELFF

abundance: once
len: 15
j_gene: TRBJ1-4
v_gene: TRBV7-2
d_gene: TRBD1
CDR3nt: TGTGCCAGCAGCTTCCTAGGACAGGGGGATGAAAAACTGTTTTTT
CDR3aa: CASSFLGQGDEKLFF

abundance: -
len: 13
j_gene: TRBJ1-4
v_gene: TRBV25-1
d_gene: -
CDR3nt: TGTGCCAGCAGGACTCCAGGGTTTGAAAAACTGTTTTTT
CDR3aa: CASRTPGFEKLFF

abundance: -
len: 16
j_gene: TRBJ1-1
v_gene: TRBV6-5
d_gene: TRBD1
CDR3nt: TGTGCCAGCAGTTCTGGGGACAGGGGAATGAACACTGAAGCTTTCTTT
CDR3aa: CASSSGDRGMNTEAFF

abundance: -
len: 14
j_gene: TRBJ2-7
v_gene: TRBV7-2
d_gene: TRBD1
CDR3nt: TGTGCCAGCAGCCCCGGGACAGGGGCCTACGAGCAGTACTTC
CDR3aa: CASSPGTGAYEQYF

abundance: -
len: 15
j_gene: TRBJ1-1
v_gene: TRBV3-1/TRBV3-2
d_gene: TRBD1
CDR3nt: TGTGCCAGCAGAAATTCGAGACAGGGAGGCACTGAAGCTTTCTTT
CDR3aa: CASRNSRQGGTEAFF

abundance: -
len: 14
j_gene: TRBJ2-2
v_gene: TRBV30
d_gene: -
CDR3nt: TGTGCCTGGAGTGTTGGGAGCGTCGCCGGGGAGCTGTTTTTT
CDR3aa: CAWSVGSVAGELFF

abundance: -
len: 16
j_gene: TRBJ1-5
v_gene: TRBV5-1
d_gene: -
CDR3nt: TGCGCCAGCAGCTTGGGAACGGACAGAGTCAATCAGCCCCAGCATTTT
CDR3aa: CASSLGTDRVNQPQHF

abundance: few
len: 15
j_gene: TRBJ2-7
v_gene: TRBV14
d_gene: TRBD2
CDR3nt: TGTGCCAGCAGCCAAGTGGCGGGAGTAAACTACGAGCAGTACTTC
CDR3aa: CASSQVAGVNYEQYF

abundance: -
len: 15
j_gene: TRBJ1-5
v_gene: TRBV28
d_gene: -
CDR3nt: TGTGCCAGCAGTTCACAGGGAATGGGCAATCAGCCCCAGCATTTT
CDR3aa: CASSSQGMGNQPQHF

abundance: -
len: 14
j_gene: TRBJ1-2
v_gene: TRBV4-3
d_gene: -
CDR3nt: TGCGCCAGCAGCCAAGAAAACAGCAACTATGGCTACACCTTC
CDR3aa: CASSQENSNYGYTF

abundance: -
len: 13
j_gene: TRBJ1-5
v_gene: TRBV6-1
d_gene: -
CDR3nt: TGTGCCAGCAGTGGAGCTGACAGGCAGCCCCAGCATTTT
CDR3aa: CASSGADRQPQHF

abundance: few
len: 14
j_gene: TRBJ1-6
v_gene: TRBV5-1
d_gene: TRBD1
CDR3nt: TGCGCCAGCAGCTTGGACAGGGGTAATTCACCCCTCCACTTT
CDR3aa: CASSLDRGNSPLHF

abundance: -
len: 14
j_gene: TRBJ2-1
v_gene: TRBV24-1
d_gene: -
CDR3nt: TGTGCCACCGGGGGGGGGCTGAGTCCCAATGAGCAGTTCTTC
CDR3aa: CATGGGLSPNEQFF

abundance: -
len: 13
j_gene: TRBJ2-7
v_gene: TRBV5-1
d_gene: -
CDR3nt: TGCGCCAGCAGCTTCGGACAGCCCTACGAGCAGTACTTC
CDR3aa: CASSFGQPYEQYF

abundance: -
len: 14
j_gene: TRBJ1-1
v_gene: TRBV5-4
d_gene: -
CDR3nt: TGTGCCAGCAGCTTGCAGACAATGAACACTGAAGCTTTCTTT
CDR3aa: CASSLQTMNTEAFF

abundance: -
len: 15
j_gene: TRBJ1-2
v_gene: TRBV5-1
d_gene: -
CDR3nt: TGCGCCAGCAGCTTGGCGGCGGAGACTAACTATGGCTACACCTTC
CDR3aa: CASSLAAETNYGYTF

abundance: -
len: 15
j_gene: TRBJ2-3
v_gene: TRBV3-1/TRBV3-2
d_gene: -
CDR3nt: TGTGCCAGCAGCCAGGCTAGCGTACGCACAGATACGCAGTATTTT
CDR3aa: CASSQASVRTDTQYF